Listed here are 20 T cell receptor beta chains from one sample, sequenced in a study of blood T cell repertoires in COVID-19. Assay used: immunoSEQ multiplex PCR; TCRdb lists only in-frame clones, some missing. The table shows approximately 100,000 clones, with 85% occurring only once. What was sequenced was peripheral blood. All receptors come from a man aged 80 or over with acute or convalescent COVID-19.

This CDR3 reads CASTRFNTDTQYF. The CDR3 DNA reads as TGTGCCAGTACCAGATTTAACACAGATACGCAGTATTTT. The chain employs TRBV19 and TRBJ2-3; D is uncertain. Germline loops: CDR1 LNHDA, CDR2 SQIVND (reference sequence). The CDR3 extends over 13 amino acids. The ends were cut back, 7 bases at V and 2 bases at J, with 10 bases in the middle.

This sequence joins TRBV29-1 and TRBJ1-2; the match to TRBD1 covers 12 bases. V dropped 3 bases and J dropped 6; count of bases not matched to a gene: 2. The CDR3 sequence is 13 residues long. Germline V gives CDR1 SQVTM, CDR2 ANQGSEA. CDR3 in amino acids: CSVEGQGAHGYTF. DNA for the CDR3: TGCAGCGTTGAGGGACAGGGGGCGCATGGCTACACCTTC.

This chain links TRBV3-1 (or the pseudogene TRBV3-2) with TRBJ2-1; D is unclear. Germline values: CDR1 LGHDT, CDR2 YNNKEL (reference sequence). V shed 0 bases and J shed 7 bases, with 10 bases lying between them. This CDR3 spans 14 amino acids. The CDR3 region has the DNA TGTGCCAGCAGCCAAGACGAGGCGCGAAATGAGCAGTTCTTC. Encoded protein: CASSQDEARNEQFF.

The chain uses TRBV9 and TRBJ1-2; D is unclear. The CDR3 has 14 amino acids. Germline-derived CDR1 and CDR2 are SGDLS and YYNGEE. V was cut by 2 bases and J by 4 bases, with 12 bases left in between. The CDR3 is CASSVQERGYGYTF. The CDR3 region has the DNA TGTGCCAGCAGCGTCCAGGAGCGGGGCTATGGCTACACCTTC.

The rearrangement uses TRBV9 and TRBJ2-5, with 14 bases identical to TRBD2. This CDR3 is built from 16 residues. V shed 0 bases, J shed 3 bases, and the junction held 1 base outside the gene matches. The germline gives CDR1 SGDLS, CDR2 YYNGEE. The CDR3 is CASSVGLAGGEETQYF. CDR3 coding DNA: TGTGCCAGCAGCGTAGGACTAGCGGGAGGGGAAGAGACCCAGTACTTC.

The rearrangement joins TRBV9 to TRBJ1-3, with D unresolved. Looked up from germline, CDR1 is SGDLS and CDR2 is YYNGEE. V was shortened by 3 bases and J by 4 bases, with 11 bases between the two germline ends. The CDR3 covers 14 residues. The CDR3 DNA reads as TGTGCCAGCAGCGCCCCTAGAGGGGGAAACACCATATATTTT. Translated: CASSAPRGGNTIYF.

This clone came up a few times. The CDR3, as DNA: TGTGCCAGCAGCTTAGGAGGAGGGCCCAATCAGCCCCAGCATTTT. It codes for CASSLGGGPNQPQHF. The rearrangement joins TRBV7-2 to TRBJ1-5, with D hard to call. The V end was cut by 1 base, the J end by 3 bases, with 10 bases between. The CDR3 spans 15 residues. Germline lookup yields CDR1 SGHTA and CDR2 FQGNSA.

This clone showed up just once. V is TRBV10-1 and J is TRBJ2-7; no reliable D call. There are 14 residues in the CDR3. V lost 3 bases, J lost 1 base, and 10 bases lay in between. The germline V gene has CDR1 WNHNN and CDR2 SYGVQD (reference sequence). CDR3 residues: CASSDPPASYEQYF. The CDR3 DNA reads as TGCGCCAGCAGTGACCCTCCTGCGTCCTACGAGCAGTACTTC.

The chain joins TRBV18 to TRBJ2-7; 8 nucleotides match TRBD2. Looked up from germline, CDR1 is KGHSH and CDR2 is LQKENI. Trimming cost V 4 bases and J 5 bases; bases outside gene matches: 4. The CDR3 has 13 amino acids. The chain's CDR3 is CASSRPTSDEQYF. The CDR3 DNA sequence: TGTGCCAGCTCACGACCGACTAGCGACGAGCAGTACTTC.

The chain carries TRBV28 and TRBJ1-5; no clear D. Germline-derived CDR1 and CDR2 are MDHEN and SYDVKM. Trimming cost V 7 bases and J 6 bases, with 13 bases left between them. This CDR3 has 13 amino acids. CDR3 DNA sequence: TGTGCCAGCACGGCTGGGAGGGTTCAGCCCCAGCATTTT. Its protein is CASTAGRVQPQHF.

DNA for the CDR3: TGTGCCAGCAGCTATAGACAGCGGGCCTATGGCTACACCTTC. Amino acids: CASSYRQRAYGYTF. The genes are TRBV9 and TRBJ1-2, with D perhaps matching TRBD1 (5 bases). The CDR3 is 14 residues long. Looked up from germline, CDR1 is SGDLS and CDR2 is YYNGEE. V was shortened by 4 bases and J by 4 bases, with 14 bases between the two germline ends. Looking up the rest from reference TRBV9 and TRBJ1-2 gives the full variable domain: DSGVTQTPKHLITATGQRVTLRCSPRSGDLSVYWYQQSLDQGLQFLIQYYNGEERAKGNILERFSAQQFPDLHSELNLSSLELGDSALYFCASSYRQRAYGYTFGSGTRLTVV.

V gene TRBV2 combines with J gene TRBJ1-2; 7 positions match TRBD1. This CDR3 has 14 amino acids. V shed 6 bases, J shed 2 bases, and the junction held 6 bases outside the gene matches. Looked up from germline, CDR1 is SNHLY and CDR2 is FYNNEI. CDR3 in DNA: TGTGCCAGCAGCAGACAGGGCAAGAACTATGGCTACACCTTC. Encoded protein: CASSRQGKNYGYTF.

The genes are TRBV7-2 and TRBJ1-6; a possible D gene is TRBD1 (5 bases). Trimming left V 1 base short and J 7 bases short, with 11 bases between. This CDR3 is 15 amino acids long. Per germline, CDR1 SGHTA and CDR2 FQGNSA. The CDR3: CASSLGQGSNSPLHF. CDR3 bases: TGTGCCAGCAGCTTAGGTCAGGGCAGCAATTCACCCCTCCACTTT.

This rearrangement joins TRBV29-1 to TRBJ2-7; TRBD1 matches 9 bases. J was trimmed by 7 bases and V by 7 bases; bases with no gene match: 8. Germline V gene lookup returns CDR1 SQVTM and CDR2 ANQGSEA. The CDR3 is 12 residues long. The CDR3 bases are TGCAGCGGAGGGGGACAGGGAAGAGAGCAGTACTTC. As protein: CSGGGQGREQYF.

V usage is TRBV3-1 (or the pseudogene TRBV3-2) and J usage is TRBJ1-5, with a tentative D call TRBD1 (5 bases). Germline V gives CDR1 LGHDT, CDR2 YNNKEL (reference sequence). The CDR3 length is 14 residues. V dropped 1 base and J dropped 7 bases, with 11 bases sitting between them. The CDR3 loop is CASSQAPGFQPQHF. As DNA, the CDR3 is TGTGCCAGCAGCCAAGCCCCAGGGTTCCAGCCCCAGCATTTT.

The chain has TRBV6-1 and TRBJ1-1, with D possibly TRBD1 on 5 matching bases. The germline V and J ends were trimmed by 2 bases and 6 bases, with 13 bases remaining between them. Germline CDR1 MNHNS, CDR2 SASEGT. The CDR3 length is 14 residues. The CDR3, as DNA: TGTGCCAGCAGTGAAACTCAGACAGTATCTGAAGCTTTCTTT. Protein product: CASSETQTVSEAFF.

The chain employs TRBV2 and TRBJ2-5; D might be TRBD2 (7 bases). Germline V gives CDR1 SNHLY, CDR2 FYNNEI. The CDR3 contains 15 residues. Between the trimmed V and J ends, which lost 5 bases and 2 bases, there was a span of 15 bases. This CDR3 reads CASSNQGGGQETQYF. CDR3 sequence (DNA): TGTGCCAGCAGTAACCAGGGAGGGGGGCAAGAGACCCAGTACTTC.

This rearrangement joins TRBV5-4 to TRBJ2-5; TRBD2 matches 16 bases. CDR3 length: 15 residues. The V gene end was trimmed by 3 bases and the J gene end by 5 bases; junction bases not matched to a gene: 1. Germline assignment: CDR1 SGHNT and CDR2 YYREEE (reference sequence). CDR3 loop: CASSWGLAGGETQYF. The CDR3, as DNA: TGTGCCAGCAGCTGGGGACTAGCGGGAGGGGAGACCCAGTACTTC.

This clone was seen once. V is TRBV6-5 and J is TRBJ2-3, with D maybe TRBD1 (5 bases). V dropped 0 bases and J dropped 6 bases, with 7 bases sitting between them. The CDR3 runs 13 residues. Germline loops: CDR1 MNHEY, CDR2 SVGAGI. The CDR3 DNA reads as TGTGCCAGCAGTTACTCAGGGGTCGATACGCAGTATTTT. It encodes CASSYSGVDTQYF.

J is TRBJ1-2 and V is TRBV6-5; 10 bases agree with TRBD1. CDR3 size: 14 residues. V lost 7 bases to trimming and J lost 7 bases; unmatched junction nucleotides: 9. Germline-derived CDR1 and CDR2 are MNHEY and SVGAGI. CDR3 coding DNA: TGTGCCAGCACCCTGACAGGGGGCGCGTTTGGCTACACCTTC. It specifies CASTLTGGAFGYTF.